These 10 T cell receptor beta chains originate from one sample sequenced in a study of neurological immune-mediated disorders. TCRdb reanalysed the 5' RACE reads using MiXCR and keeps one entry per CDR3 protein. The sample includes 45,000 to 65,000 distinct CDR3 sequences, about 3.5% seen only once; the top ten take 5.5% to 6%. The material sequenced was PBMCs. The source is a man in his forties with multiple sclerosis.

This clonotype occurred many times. The CDR3 region has the DNA TGTGCCAGCAGTAACAGAGTTTCGAACACTGAAGCTTTCTTT. Residues: CASSNRVSNTEAFF. The chain joins TRBV7-9 to TRBJ1-1; D unresolved. V was pared by 6 bases and J by 1 base, with 12 bases between. CDR1 and CDR2 from the germline V gene are SEHNR and FQNEAQ (reference sequence). The CDR3 runs 14 residues.

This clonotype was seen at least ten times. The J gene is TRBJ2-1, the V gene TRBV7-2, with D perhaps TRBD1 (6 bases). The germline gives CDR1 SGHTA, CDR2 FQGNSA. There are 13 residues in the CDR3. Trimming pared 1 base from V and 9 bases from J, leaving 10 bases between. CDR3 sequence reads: CASSLGRTVEQFF. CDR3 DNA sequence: TGTGCCAGCAGCTTAGGGAGGACAGTTGAGCAGTTCTTC. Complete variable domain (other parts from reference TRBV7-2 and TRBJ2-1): GAGVSQSPSNKVTEKGKDVELRCDPISGHTALYWYRQSLGQGLEFLIYFQGNSAPDKSGLPSDRFSAERTGGSVSTLTIQRTQQEDSAVYLCASSLGRTVEQFFGPGTRLTVL.

The CDR3 spells CSASLGVGGPYEQYF. The CDR3 DNA reads as TGCAGTGCCTCGTTAGGGGTTGGGGGGCCCTACGAGCAGTACTTC. The chain recombines TRBV20-1 with TRBJ2-7; D possibly uses TRBD1 or TRBD2 (6 bases each). Trimming shortened V by 6 bases and J by 2 bases, and 20 bases separated the two germline ends. The CDR3 consists of 15 residues. The germline CDR1 and CDR2 sequences are DFQATT and SNEGSKA (reference sequence).

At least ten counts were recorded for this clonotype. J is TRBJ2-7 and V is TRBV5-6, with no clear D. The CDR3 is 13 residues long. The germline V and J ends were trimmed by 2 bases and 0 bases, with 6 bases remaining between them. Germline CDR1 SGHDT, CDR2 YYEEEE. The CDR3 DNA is TGTGCCAGCAGCTTAGGATACTCCTACGAGCAGTACTTC. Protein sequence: CASSLGYSYEQYF. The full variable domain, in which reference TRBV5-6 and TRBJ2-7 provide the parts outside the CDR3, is DAGVTQSPTHLIKTRGQQVTLRCSPKSGHDTVSWYQQALGQGPQFIFQYYEEEERQRGNFPDRFSGHQFPNYSSELNVNALLLGDSALYLCASSLGYSYEQYFGPGTRLTVT.

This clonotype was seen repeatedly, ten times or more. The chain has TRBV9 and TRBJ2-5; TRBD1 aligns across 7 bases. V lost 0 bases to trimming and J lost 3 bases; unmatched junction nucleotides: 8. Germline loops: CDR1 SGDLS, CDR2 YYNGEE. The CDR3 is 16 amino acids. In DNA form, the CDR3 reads TGTGCCAGCAGCGTAGCTACCTCGACAGGGAAAGAGACCCAGTACTTC. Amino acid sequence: CASSVATSTGKETQYF.

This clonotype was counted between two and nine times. The CDR3 here is CSAYLAGGNEQYF. The CDR3 DNA sequence: TGCAGTGCTTATTTAGCGGGGGGGAACGAGCAGTACTTC. The chain is built from TRBV20-1 and TRBJ2-7, with 11 bases matching TRBD2. The CDR3 extends over 13 amino acids. V lost 5 bases, J lost 5 bases, and 5 bases stayed unmatched. Germline V gives CDR1 DFQATT, CDR2 SNEGSKA (reference sequence).

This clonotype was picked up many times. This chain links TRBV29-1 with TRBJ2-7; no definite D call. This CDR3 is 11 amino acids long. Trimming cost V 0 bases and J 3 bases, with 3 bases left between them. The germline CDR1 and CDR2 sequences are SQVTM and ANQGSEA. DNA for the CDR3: TGCAGCGTTGAAGACAGCTACGAGCAGTACTTC. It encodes CSVEDSYEQYF.

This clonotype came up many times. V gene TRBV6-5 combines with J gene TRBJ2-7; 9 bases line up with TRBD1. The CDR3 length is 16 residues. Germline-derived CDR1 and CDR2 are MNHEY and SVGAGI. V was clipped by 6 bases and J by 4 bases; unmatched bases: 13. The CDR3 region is CASSLGRAGTGYEQYF. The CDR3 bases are TGTGCCAGCAGCCTGGGGCGGGCCGGGACAGGGTACGAGCAGTACTTC.

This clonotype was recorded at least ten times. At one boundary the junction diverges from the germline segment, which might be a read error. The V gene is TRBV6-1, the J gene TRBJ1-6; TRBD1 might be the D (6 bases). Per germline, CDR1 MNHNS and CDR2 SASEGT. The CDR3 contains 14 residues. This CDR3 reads CASRDGQYNSPLNF. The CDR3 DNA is TGTGCCAGCAGAGATGGACAGTATAATTCACCCCTCAACTTT.

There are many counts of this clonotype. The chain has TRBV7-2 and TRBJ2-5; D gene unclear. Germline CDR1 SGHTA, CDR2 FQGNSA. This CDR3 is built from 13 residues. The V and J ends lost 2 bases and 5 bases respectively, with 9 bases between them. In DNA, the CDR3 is TGTGCCAGCAGCTTACCCAAAGGGGAGACCCAGTACTTC. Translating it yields CASSLPKGETQYF.